Each of the 2 T cell receptor beta chains below was sequenced from the same sample in a study of T cell responses to AZD1222 COVID-19 vaccine. TCRdb's copy holds only in-frame clones and misses some; the assay was immunoSEQ multiplex PCR. Of tens of thousands of clones listed, roughly 84% are singletons. Sequencing was performed on peripheral blood, taken on day 0 of AZD1222 vaccination. These receptors were obtained from an adult in good health.

The rearrangement uses TRBV5-4 and TRBJ1-2; 7 bases fit TRBD1. This CDR3 region has 13 residues. CDR1 and CDR2 (germline): SGHNT, YYREEE (reference sequence). J was trimmed by 6 bases and V by 7 bases; bases with no gene match: 9. CDR3 nucleotide sequence: TGTGCCAGCCTGGAGGGAGGGACAGATGGCTACACCTTC. It encodes CASLEGGTDGYTF.

The chain has TRBV5-8 and TRBJ2-7; D is unresolved. Germline V lookup: CDR1 SGHTS, CDR2 YDEGEE. The CDR3 is 14 amino acids. V was cut by 0 bases and J by 6 bases, with 13 bases left in between. The CDR3 coding sequence is TGTGCCAGCAGCTTGGGTGTGGTGGATGGCGAGCAGTACTTC. This codes for CASSLGVVDGEQYF.